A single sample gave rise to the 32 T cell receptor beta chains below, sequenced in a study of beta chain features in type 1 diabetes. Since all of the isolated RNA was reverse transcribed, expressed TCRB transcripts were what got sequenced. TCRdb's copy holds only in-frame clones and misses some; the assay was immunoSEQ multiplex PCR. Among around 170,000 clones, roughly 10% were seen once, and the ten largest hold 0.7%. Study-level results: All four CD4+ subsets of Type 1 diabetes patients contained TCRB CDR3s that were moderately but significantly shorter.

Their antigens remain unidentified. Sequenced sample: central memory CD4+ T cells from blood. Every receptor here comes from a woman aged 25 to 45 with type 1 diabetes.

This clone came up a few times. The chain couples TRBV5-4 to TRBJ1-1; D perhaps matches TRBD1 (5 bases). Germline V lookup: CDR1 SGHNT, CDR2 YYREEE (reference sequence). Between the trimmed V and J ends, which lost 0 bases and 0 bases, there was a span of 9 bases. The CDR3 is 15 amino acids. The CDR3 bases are TGTGCCAGCAGCTTGGGACAGAACTTGAACACTGAAGCTTTCTTT. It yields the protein CASSLGQNLNTEAFF.

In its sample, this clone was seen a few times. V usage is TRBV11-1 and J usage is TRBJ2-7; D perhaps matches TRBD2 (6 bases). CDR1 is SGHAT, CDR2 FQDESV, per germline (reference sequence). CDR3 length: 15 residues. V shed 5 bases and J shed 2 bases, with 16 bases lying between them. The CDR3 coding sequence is TGTGCCAGCAGCCCAGGCGGCGGGACCACCTACGAGCAGTACTTC. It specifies CASSPGGGTTYEQYF.

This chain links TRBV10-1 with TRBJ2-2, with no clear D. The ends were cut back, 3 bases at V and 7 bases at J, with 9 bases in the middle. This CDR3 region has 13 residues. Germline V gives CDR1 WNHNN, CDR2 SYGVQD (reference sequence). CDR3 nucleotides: TGCGCCAGCAGTGAAGCCGTCAACGGGGAGCTGTTTTTT. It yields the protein CASSEAVNGELFF.

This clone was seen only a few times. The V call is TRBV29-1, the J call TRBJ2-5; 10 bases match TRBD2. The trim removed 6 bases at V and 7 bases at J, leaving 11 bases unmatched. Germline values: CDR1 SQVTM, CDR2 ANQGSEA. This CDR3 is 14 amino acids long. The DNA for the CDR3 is TGCAGCGTAGAAATCGGGACTAGCGTGGGGACCCAGTACTTC. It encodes CSVEIGTSVGTQYF.

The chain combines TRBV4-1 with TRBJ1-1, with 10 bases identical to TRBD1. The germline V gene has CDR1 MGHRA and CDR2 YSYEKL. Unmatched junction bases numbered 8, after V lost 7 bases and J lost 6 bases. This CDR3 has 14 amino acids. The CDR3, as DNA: TGCGCCAGCACCCGGGACAGGGGCGGCCCTGAAGCTTTCTTT. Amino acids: CASTRDRGGPEAFF.

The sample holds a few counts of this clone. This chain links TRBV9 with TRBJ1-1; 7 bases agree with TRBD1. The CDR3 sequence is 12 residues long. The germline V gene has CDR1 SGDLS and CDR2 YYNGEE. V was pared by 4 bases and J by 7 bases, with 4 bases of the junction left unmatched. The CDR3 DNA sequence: TGTGCCAGCAGCACCCGGGACAGTGAAGCTTTCTTT. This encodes CASSTRDSEAFF.

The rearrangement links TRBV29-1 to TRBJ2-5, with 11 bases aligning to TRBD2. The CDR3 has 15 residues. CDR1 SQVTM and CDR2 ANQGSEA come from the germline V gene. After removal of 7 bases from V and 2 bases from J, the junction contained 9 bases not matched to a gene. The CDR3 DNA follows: TGCAGCGCACATGACTTAGCGGGAGGGCAAGAGACCCAGTACTTC. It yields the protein CSAHDLAGGQETQYF.

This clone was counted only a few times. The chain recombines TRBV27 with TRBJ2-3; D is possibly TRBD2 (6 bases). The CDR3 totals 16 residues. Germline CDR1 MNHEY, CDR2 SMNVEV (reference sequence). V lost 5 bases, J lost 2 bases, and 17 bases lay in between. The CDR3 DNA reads TGTGCCAGCAGTCCCCCCGGTGGGGGGTACACAGATACGCAGTATTTT. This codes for CASSPPGGGYTDTQYF.

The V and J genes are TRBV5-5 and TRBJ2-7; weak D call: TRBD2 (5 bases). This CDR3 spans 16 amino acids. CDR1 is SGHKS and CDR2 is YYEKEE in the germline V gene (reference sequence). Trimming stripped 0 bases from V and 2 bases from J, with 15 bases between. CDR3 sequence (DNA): TGTGCCAGCAGCTTGGTTGGAGGACCCCTTACCTACGAGCAGTACTTC. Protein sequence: CASSLVGGPLTYEQYF.

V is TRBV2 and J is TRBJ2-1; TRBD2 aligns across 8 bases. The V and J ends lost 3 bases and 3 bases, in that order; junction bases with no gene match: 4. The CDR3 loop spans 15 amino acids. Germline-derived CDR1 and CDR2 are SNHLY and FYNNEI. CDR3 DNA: TGTGCCAGCAGTGATACAGCGGGAGTCTACAATGAGCAGTTCTTC. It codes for CASSDTAGVYNEQFF.

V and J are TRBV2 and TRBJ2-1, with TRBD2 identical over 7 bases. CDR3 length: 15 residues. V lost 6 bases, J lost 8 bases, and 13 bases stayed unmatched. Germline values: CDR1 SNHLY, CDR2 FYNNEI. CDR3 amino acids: CASSPVSGLRDEQFF. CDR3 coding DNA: TGTGCCAGCAGCCCGGTTAGCGGGCTTAGGGATGAGCAGTTCTTC.

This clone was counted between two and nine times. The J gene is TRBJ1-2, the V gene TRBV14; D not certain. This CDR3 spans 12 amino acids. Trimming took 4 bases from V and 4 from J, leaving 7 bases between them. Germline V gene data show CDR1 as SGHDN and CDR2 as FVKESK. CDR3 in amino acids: CASSLEGYGYTF. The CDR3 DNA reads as TGTGCCAGCAGCCTGGAGGGCTATGGCTACACCTTC.

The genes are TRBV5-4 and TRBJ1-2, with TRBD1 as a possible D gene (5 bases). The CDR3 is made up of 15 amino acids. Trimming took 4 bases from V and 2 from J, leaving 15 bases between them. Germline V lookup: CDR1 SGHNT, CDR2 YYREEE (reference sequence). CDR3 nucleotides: TGTGCCAGCAGCCCCCAGGACAAAGTGAACTATGGCTACACCTTC. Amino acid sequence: CASSPQDKVNYGYTF.

Here the CDR3 reads CSVDLREPTDTQYF. The CDR3 DNA is TGCAGCGTTGATTTGCGGGAGCCCACAGATACGCAGTATTTT. V and J are TRBV29-1 and TRBJ2-3; 7 bases match TRBD2. Germline CDR1 is SQVTM and CDR2 is ANQGSEA. Trimming removed 3 bases from V and 2 bases from J; junction bases left unmatched: 5. The CDR3 contains 14 residues.

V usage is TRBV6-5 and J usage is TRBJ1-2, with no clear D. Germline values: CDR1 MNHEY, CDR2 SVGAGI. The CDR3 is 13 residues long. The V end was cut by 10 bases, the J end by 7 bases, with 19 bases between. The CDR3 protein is CAIRGFSEGGYTF. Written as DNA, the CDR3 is TGTGCCATCCGCGGCTTTTCTGAGGGTGGCTACACCTTC.

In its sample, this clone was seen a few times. Written as DNA, the CDR3 is TGTGCCAGCAGCTCGGGACAGACGCAGTATTTT. Translating gives CASSSGQTQYF. This chain links TRBV2 with TRBJ2-3; 7 bases are shared with TRBD1. The CDR3 extends over 11 amino acids. Trimming removed 6 bases from V and 9 bases from J; junction bases left unmatched: 3. Germline loops: CDR1 SNHLY, CDR2 FYNNEI.

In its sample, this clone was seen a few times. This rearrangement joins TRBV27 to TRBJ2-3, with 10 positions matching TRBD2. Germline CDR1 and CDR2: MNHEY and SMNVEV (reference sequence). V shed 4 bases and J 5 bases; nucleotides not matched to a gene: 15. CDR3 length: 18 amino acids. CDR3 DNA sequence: TGTGCCAGCAGTTACGAGCGTCCGGGACTAGCGTCGGGAGATACGCAGTATTTT. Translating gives CASSYERPGLASGDTQYF.

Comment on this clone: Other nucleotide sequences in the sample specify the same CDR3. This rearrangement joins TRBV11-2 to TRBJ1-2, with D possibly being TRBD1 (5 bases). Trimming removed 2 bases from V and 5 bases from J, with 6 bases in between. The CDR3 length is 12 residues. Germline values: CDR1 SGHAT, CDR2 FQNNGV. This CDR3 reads CASSLQGYGYTF. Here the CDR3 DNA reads TGTGCCAGCAGCTTACAGGGATATGGCTACACCTTC.

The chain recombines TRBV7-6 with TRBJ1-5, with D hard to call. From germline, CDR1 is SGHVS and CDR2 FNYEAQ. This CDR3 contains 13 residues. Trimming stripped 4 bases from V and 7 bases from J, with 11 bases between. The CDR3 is CASSSLGGQPQHF. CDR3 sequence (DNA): TGTGCCAGCAGCTCGTTGGGAGGCCAGCCCCAGCATTTT.

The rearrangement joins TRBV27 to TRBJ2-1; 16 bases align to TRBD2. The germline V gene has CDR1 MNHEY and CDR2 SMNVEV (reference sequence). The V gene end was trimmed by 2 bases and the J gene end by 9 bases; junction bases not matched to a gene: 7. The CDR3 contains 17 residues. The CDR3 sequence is CASSLIPGLAGGSEQFF. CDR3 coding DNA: TGTGCCAGCAGTTTAATCCCGGGACTAGCGGGAGGGAGTGAGCAGTTCTTC.

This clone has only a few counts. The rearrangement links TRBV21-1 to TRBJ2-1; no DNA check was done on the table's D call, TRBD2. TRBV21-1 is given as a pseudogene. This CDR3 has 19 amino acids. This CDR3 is CASSSEGLAGHSSYNEQFF. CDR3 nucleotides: TGTGCCAGCAGCAGCGAAGGACTAGCGGGACATAGCTCCTACAATGAGCAGTTCTTC.

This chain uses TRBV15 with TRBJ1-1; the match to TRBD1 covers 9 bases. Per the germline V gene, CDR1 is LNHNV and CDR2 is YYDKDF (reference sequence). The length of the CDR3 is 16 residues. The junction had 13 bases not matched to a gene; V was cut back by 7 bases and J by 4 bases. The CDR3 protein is CATTKGQGEGGTEAFF. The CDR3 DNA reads TGTGCCACCACGAAGGGACAGGGCGAGGGGGGCACTGAAGCTTTCTTT. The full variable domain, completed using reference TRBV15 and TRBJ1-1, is DAMVIQNPRYQVTQFGKPVTLSCSQTLNHNVMYWYQQKSSQAPKLLFHYYDKDFNNEADTPDNFQSRRPNTSFCFLDIRSPGLGDTAMYLCATTKGQGEGGTEAFFGQGTRLTVV.

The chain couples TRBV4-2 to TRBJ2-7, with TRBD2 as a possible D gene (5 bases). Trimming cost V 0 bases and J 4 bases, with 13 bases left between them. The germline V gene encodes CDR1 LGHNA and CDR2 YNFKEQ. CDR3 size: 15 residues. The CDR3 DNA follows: TGTGCCAGCAGCCAAGATGGAGGAGGATGGTACGAGCAGTACTTC. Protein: CASSQDGGGWYEQYF.

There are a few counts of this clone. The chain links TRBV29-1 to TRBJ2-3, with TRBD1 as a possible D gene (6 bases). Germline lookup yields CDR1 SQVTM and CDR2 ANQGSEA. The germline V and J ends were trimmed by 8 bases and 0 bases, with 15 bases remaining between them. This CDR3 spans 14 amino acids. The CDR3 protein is CSIQTGRSTDTQYF. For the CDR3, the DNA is TGCAGCATACAGACAGGACGGAGCACAGATACGCAGTATTTT.

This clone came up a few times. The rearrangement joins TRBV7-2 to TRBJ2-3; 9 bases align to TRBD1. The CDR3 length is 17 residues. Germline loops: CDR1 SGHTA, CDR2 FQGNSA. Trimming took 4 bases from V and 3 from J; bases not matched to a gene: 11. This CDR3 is CASSSRNRDRVTDTQYF. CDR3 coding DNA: TGTGCCAGCAGCTCCCGGAACCGGGACAGGGTGACAGATACGCAGTATTTT.

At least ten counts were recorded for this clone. CDR3: CASSRQGAYYNEQFF. The CDR3 DNA is TGTGCCAGCAGTCGTCAGGGGGCCTACTACAATGAGCAGTTCTTC. The chain has TRBV28 and TRBJ2-1; the match to TRBD1 covers 8 bases. The V and J ends lost 5 bases and 3 bases, in that order; junction bases with no gene match: 6. The CDR3 covers 15 residues. Per germline, CDR1 MDHEN and CDR2 SYDVKM.

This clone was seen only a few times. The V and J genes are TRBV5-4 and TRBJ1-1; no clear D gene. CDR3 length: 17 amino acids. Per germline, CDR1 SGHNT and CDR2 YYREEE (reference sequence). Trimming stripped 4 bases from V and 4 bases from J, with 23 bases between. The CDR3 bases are TGTGCCAGCAGCCCTTCGATGGGCCGTAACCCGTCCACTGAAGCTTTCTTT. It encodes CASSPSMGRNPSTEAFF.

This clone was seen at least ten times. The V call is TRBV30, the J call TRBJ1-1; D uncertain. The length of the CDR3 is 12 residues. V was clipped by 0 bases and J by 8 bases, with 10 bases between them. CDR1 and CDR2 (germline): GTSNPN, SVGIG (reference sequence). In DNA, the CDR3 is TGTGCCTGGAGTGTATTGTTCCCGGAAGCTTTCTTT. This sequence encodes CAWSVLFPEAFF.

The CDR3 reads CATGTGDYEQYF. The CDR3 nucleotides are TGTGCCACCGGGACAGGGGACTACGAGCAGTACTTC. This chain uses TRBV11-2 with TRBJ2-7, with TRBD1 matching 10 bases. Germline CDR1 SGHAT, CDR2 FQNNGV. V shed 10 bases and J 3 bases; nucleotides not matched to a gene: 3. The CDR3 covers 12 residues.

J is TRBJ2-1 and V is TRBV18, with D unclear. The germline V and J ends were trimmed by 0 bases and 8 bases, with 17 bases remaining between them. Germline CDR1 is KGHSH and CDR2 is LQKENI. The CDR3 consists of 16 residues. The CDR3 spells CASSPPGGLLMDEQFF. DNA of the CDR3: TGTGCCAGCTCACCACCAGGCGGCCTATTAATGGATGAGCAGTTCTTC.

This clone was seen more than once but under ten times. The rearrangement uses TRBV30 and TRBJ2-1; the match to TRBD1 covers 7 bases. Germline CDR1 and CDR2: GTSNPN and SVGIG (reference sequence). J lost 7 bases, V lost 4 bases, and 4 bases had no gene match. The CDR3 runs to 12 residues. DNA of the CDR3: TGTGCCTGGAACAGGGGTCTGAATGAGCAGTTCTTC. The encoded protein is CAWNRGLNEQFF.

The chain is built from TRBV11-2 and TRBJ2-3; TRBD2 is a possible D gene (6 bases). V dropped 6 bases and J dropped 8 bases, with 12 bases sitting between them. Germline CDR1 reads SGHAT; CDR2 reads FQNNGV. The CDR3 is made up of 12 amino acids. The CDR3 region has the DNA TGTGCCAGCAGAGTACCCGGGGGTACGCAGTATTTT. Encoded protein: CASRVPGGTQYF.